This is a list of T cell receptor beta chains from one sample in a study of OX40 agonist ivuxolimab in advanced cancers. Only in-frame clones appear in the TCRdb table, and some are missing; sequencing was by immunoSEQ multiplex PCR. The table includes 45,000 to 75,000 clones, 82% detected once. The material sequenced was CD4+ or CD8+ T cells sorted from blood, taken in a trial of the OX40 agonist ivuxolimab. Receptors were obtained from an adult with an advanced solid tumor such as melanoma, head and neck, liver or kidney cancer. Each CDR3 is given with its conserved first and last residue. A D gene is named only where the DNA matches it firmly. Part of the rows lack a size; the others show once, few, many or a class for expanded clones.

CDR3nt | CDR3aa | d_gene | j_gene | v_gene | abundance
TGTGCCAGTAGTATAAATCAGGGGGAAGCTTTCTTT | CASSINQGEAFF | . | TRBJ1-1 | TRBV19 | once
TGTGCCTGGGGGACAGGTCGTAGATACGAGCAGTACTTC | CAWGTGRRYEQYF | TRBD1 | TRBJ2-7 | TRBV30 | .
TGCGCCAGCAGTGACCAAGACAGCCCCCTCTCCTACGAGCAGTACTTC | CASSDQDSPLSYEQYF | . | TRBJ2-7 | TRBV10-1 | few
TGCGCCAGCAGCTTGGATCAGGGAATGGAGACCCAGTACTTC | CASSLDQGMETQYF | . | TRBJ2-5 | TRBV5-1 | .
TGTGCCAGCAGTGAATCCCCATCAGGGGCTGGGGCCAACGTCCTGACTTTC | CASSESPSGAGANVLTF | . | TRBJ2-6 | TRBV6-1 | .
TGTGCCAGCAGCCAACGTCAGGGCGGTTTTGGCTACACCTTC | CASSQRQGGFGYTF | . | TRBJ1-2 | TRBV14 | .
TGTGCCAGCATGGGGGGACTCCAAGAGACCCAGTACTTC | CASMGGLQETQYF | . | TRBJ2-5 | TRBV2 | .
TGTGCCAGCAGCGCCCTGGGGCCCCGGAGTTGGAGCTCCTACAATGAGCAGTTCTTC | CASSALGPRSWSSYNEQFF | . | TRBJ2-1 | TRBV7-9 | .
TGTGCCTGGAGTGTAAAAGCAGGGATAAATGAAAAACTGTTTTTT | CAWSVKAGINEKLFF | . | TRBJ1-4 | TRBV30 | .
TGTGCCAGCAGTTCGGACAGGGGTAACTACGAGCAGTACTTC | CASSSDRGNYEQYF | TRBD1 | TRBJ2-7 | TRBV6-5 | .
TGCGCCAGCAGCTTCCTCACCGGGATTGCCAACACCGGGGAGCTGTTTTTT | CASSFLTGIANTGELFF | . | TRBJ2-2 | TRBV5-1 | .
TGTGCCAGCAGCTCGCCGACGGGCTCCTACAATGAGCAGTTCTTC | CASSSPTGSYNEQFF | . | TRBJ2-1 | TRBV11-2 | .
TGTGCCAGCAGCCGTACGGACAGGGGATACGAGCAGTACTTC | CASSRTDRGYEQYF | TRBD1 | TRBJ2-7 | TRBV7-8 | .
TGCGCCAGCAGCCAAGATAGCTCTGGGGCCAACGTCCTGACTTTC | CASSQDSSGANVLTF | . | TRBJ2-6 | TRBV4-1 | .
TGTGCCAGCAGCTTAGGGTCTAGCGGGAGCTCCTACGAGCAGTACTTC | CASSLGSSGSSYEQYF | TRBD2 | TRBJ2-7 | TRBV11-3 | .
TGCGCCAGCAGCCAAGATCGCACTAGCGGGGGGACCACAGATACGCAGTATTTT | CASSQDRTSGGTTDTQYF | TRBD2 | TRBJ2-3 | TRBV4-3 | .
TGTGCCAGCATAGCGGGAGGATCCTACAATGAGCAGTTCTTC | CASIAGGSYNEQFF | TRBD2 | TRBJ2-1 | TRBV6-1 | .
TGTGCCAGCAGCTTAGATTTGGGATCCGGGGAGCTGTTTTTT | CASSLDLGSGELFF | . | TRBJ2-2 | TRBV11-2 | once
TGTGCCAGCACCGGCCGGGCATTTTCAGATACGCAGTATTTT | CASTGRAFSDTQYF | . | TRBJ2-3 | TRBV11-3 | .
TGTGCCAGCAGCTTATCACGGGGGGCATACAATGAGCAGTTCTTC | CASSLSRGAYNEQFF | . | TRBJ2-1 | TRBV7-2 | once
TGTGCCAGCAGTCTCCCCCGGGGGTCGGAGACCGGGGAGCTGTTTTTT | CASSLPRGSETGELFF | . | TRBJ2-2 | TRBV27 | .
TGTGCCAGCAGCGTAGTTGGCAGGAACTCTGGGGCCAACGTCCTGACTTTC | CASSVVGRNSGANVLTF | . | TRBJ2-6 | TRBV9 | .
TGTGCCAGCAGGGAATTCCGGCCTCCCTACGAGCAGTACTTC | CASREFRPPYEQYF | . | TRBJ2-7 | TRBV6-5 | once
TGTGCCAGCAGCCGTACAGGGATTGGGACCGGGGAGCTGTTTTTT | CASSRTGIGTGELFF | . | TRBJ2-2 | TRBV7-3 | .
TGTGCCAGCAGTGAAGTTTACGGGGGAGAGACCCAGTACTTC | CASSEVYGGETQYF | . | TRBJ2-5 | TRBV6-1 | .
TGCGCCAGCAGCCAAGTAGGGAATTATGGCTACACCTTC | CASSQVGNYGYTF | . | TRBJ1-2 | TRBV4-1 | .
TGCAGCGTTGGGGGGCACAACACTGAAGCTTTCTTT | CSVGGHNTEAFF | . | TRBJ1-1 | TRBV29-1 | once
TGCGCCAGCAGTGATGGAAGCGTGTTCAATGAGCAGTTCTTC | CASSDGSVFNEQFF | . | TRBJ2-1 | TRBV10-1 | .
TGTGCTTGCTCGCCGGGACAGGGGCTGAACTATGGCTACACCTTC | CACSPGQGLNYGYTF | TRBD1 | TRBJ1-2 | TRBV25-1 | once
TGTGCCAGCAGCCCTAGCGGGAGATTCTCCAGCTCCTACAATGAGCAGTTCTTC | CASSPSGRFSSSYNEQFF | TRBD2 | TRBJ2-1 | TRBV7-3 | .
TGTGCCAGCAGCTTGATAGGGTTTGATGAAAAACTGTTTTTT | CASSLIGFDEKLFF | . | TRBJ1-4 | TRBV5-4 | .
TGTGCCAGCAGCTTAATGGGACAGGGAAACACCATATATTTT | CASSLMGQGNTIYF | TRBD1 | TRBJ1-3 | TRBV7-2 | .
TGCGCCAGCAGCCAAGATCTTAACAGGGAAGGGTTGAACACTGAAGCTTTCTTT | CASSQDLNREGLNTEAFF | . | TRBJ1-1 | TRBV4-3 | once
TGTGCCAGTAGTAGAATCCAGGGACAGCTCTATGGCTACACCTTC | CASSRIQGQLYGYTF | TRBD1 | TRBJ1-2 | TRBV19 | .
TGTGCCAGCAGCTCGCCCATGGGAAATTCACCCCTCCACTTT | CASSSPMGNSPLHF | . | TRBJ1-6 | TRBV7-3 | .
TGTGCCAGCAGCGTAAGACTAGCGGGTCCCGGGGAGCTGTTTTTT | CASSVRLAGPGELFF | TRBD2 | TRBJ2-2 | TRBV9 | .
TGTGCCACCAGCAGAGATCCTTTTTCGACAGGGCTTTATGGCTACACCTTC | CATSRDPFSTGLYGYTF | TRBD1 | TRBJ1-2 | TRBV15 | .
TGTGCCAGCAGCTTGGCAGGGGGATCCGGCTACACCTTC | CASSLAGGSGYTF | TRBD1 | TRBJ1-2 | TRBV5-5 | .
TGTGCCATCAGCGGGAAGCCTTCGGGCACCGGGGAGCTGTTTTTT | CAISGKPSGTGELFF | . | TRBJ2-2 | TRBV10-3 | .
TGTGCCAGCAGCGTAGGTCTGGGGAACCCTATGAACACTGAAGCTTTCTTT | CASSVGLGNPMNTEAFF | . | TRBJ1-1 | TRBV9 | .
TGTGCCAGCAGCCAAGCAATAGCGGGGGCGGGGCAGTATTTT | CASSQAIAGAGQYF | TRBD2 | TRBJ2-3 | TRBV14 | .
TGTGCCAGTAGTATATCGGACGGATACGGGGAGCTGTTTTTT | CASSISDGYGELFF | . | TRBJ2-2 | TRBV19 | .
TGTGCCAGTAGTATAGGGGCCGGGGAAACAGATACGCAGTATTTT | CASSIGAGETDTQYF | . | TRBJ2-3 | TRBV19 | .
TGTGCCAGCAGCCCGGGCCGCCAGGGCTACACCTTC | CASSPGRQGYTF | . | TRBJ1-2 | TRBV11-2 | .
TGTGCCAGCAGCTTCGGACAGGGGGGTACCTACGAGCAGTACTTC | CASSFGQGGTYEQYF | TRBD1 | TRBJ2-7 | TRBV11-3 | .